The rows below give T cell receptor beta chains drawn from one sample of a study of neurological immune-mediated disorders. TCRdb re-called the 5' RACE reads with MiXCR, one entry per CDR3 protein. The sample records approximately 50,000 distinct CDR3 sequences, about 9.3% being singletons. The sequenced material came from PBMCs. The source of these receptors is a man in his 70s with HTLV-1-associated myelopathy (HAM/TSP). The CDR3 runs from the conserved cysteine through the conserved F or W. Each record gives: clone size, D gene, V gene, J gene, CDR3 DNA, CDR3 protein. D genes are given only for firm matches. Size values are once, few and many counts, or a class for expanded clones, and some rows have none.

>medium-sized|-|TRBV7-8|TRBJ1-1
TGTGCCAGCAGCGCGCGAGCCCGGGGTGCTGCTTTCTTT
CASSARARGAAFF
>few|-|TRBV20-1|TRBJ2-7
TGCAGTGCTAGCCCCATAGTAGCGGCTTCCTACGAGCAGTACTTC
CSASPIVAASYEQYF
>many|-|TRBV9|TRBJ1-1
TGTGCCAGCAGCGCGACGTTGAACACTGAAGCTTTCTTT
CASSATLNTEAFF
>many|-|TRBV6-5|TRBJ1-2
TGTGCCAGCAGTTACGCGACAGGTTTTAACTATGGCTACACCTTC
CASSYATGFNYGYTF
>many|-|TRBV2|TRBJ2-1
TGTGCCTCCCTCGGGAGTGTTGAGCAGTTCTTC
CASLGSVEQFF
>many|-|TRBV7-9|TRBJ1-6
TGTGCCAGCAGCACCAGTACGACACCCCTCCACTTT
CASSTSTTPLHF
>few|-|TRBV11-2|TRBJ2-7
TGTGCCAGCAGCCCCCCGGTCGGGAACTGGGTTGCCGAGCAGTACTTC
CASSPPVGNWVAEQYF
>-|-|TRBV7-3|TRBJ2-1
TGTGCCAGCAGCTTATTGGCCAGCGGGTACAATGAGCAGTTCTTC
CASSLLASGYNEQFF
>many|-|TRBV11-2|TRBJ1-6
TGTGCCAGCAGCCCCCGGGACTGGAATTCACCCCTCCACTTT
CASSPRDWNSPLHF
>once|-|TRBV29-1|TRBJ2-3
TGCAGCAAAACCGCAGATACGCAGTATTTT
CSKTADTQYF
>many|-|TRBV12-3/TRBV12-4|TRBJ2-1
TGTGCCAGCAGTCCCAGCCAAGACTCCTACAATGAGCAGTTCTTC
CASSPSQDSYNEQFF
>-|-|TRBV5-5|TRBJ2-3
TGTGCCAGCAACACTCCAGGGGCAGATACGCAGTATTTT
CASNTPGADTQYF
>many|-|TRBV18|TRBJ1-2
TGTGCCAGCTCACCCGTCCGAGATAACCATGGCTACACCTTC
CASSPVRDNHGYTF
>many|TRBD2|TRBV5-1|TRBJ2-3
TGCGCCAGCAGCTCTAGCGGGAGAATTCCGGATACGCAGTATTTT
CASSSSGRIPDTQYF
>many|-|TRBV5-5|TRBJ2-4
TGTGCCAGCAGCTTACAGGGCCAAAACATTCAGTACTTC
CASSLQGQNIQYF
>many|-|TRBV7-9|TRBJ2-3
TGTGCCAGCAGCTCGTTTCCCCGGGATACGCAGTATTTT
CASSSFPRDTQYF
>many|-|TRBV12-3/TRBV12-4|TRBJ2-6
TGTGCCAGCAGTTTAGCGCTCTACTCTGGGGCCAACGTCCTGACTTTC
CASSLALYSGANVLTF
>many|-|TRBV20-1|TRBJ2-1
TGCAGTGCTAGAGATAGGGACTGGCTAGGTCATGAGCAGTTCTTC
CSARDRDWLGHEQFF
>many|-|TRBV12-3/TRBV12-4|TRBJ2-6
TGTGCCAGCAGCCCGCTACCTATCTCTGGGGCCAACGTCCTGACTTTC
CASSPLPISGANVLTF
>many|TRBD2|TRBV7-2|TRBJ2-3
TGTGCCAGCAGCTTAGGGGGGACTAGCGGCACAGATACGCAGTATTTT
CASSLGGTSGTDTQYF
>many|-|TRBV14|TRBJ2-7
TGTGCCAGCAGTATTGGAAGCGAGCAGTACTTC
CASSIGSEQYF
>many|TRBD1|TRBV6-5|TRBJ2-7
TGTGCCAGCAGTTACTTGGACAGGGGAGCGGGCGAGCAGTACTTC
CASSYLDRGAGEQYF
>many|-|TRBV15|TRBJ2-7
TGTGCCACCAGCAGTGCGGGACAGAAATACTACGAGCAGTACTTC
CATSSAGQKYYEQYF
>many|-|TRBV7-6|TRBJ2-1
TGTGCCAGCAGCTTTTTACGTGCCACGAGCTCCTACAATGAGCAGTTCTTC
CASSFLRATSSYNEQFF
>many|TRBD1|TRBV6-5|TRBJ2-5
TGTGCCAGCAGTTATACCTACAGGGGTGAGACCCAGTACTTC
CASSYTYRGETQYF
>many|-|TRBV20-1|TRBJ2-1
TGCAGTGCTCCGGATTTCAATGAGCAGTTCTTC
CSAPDFNEQFF
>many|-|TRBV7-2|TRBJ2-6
TGTGCCAGCAGCAAGGAGCTCTCTGGGGCCAACGTCCTGACTTTC
CASSKELSGANVLTF
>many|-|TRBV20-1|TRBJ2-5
TGCAGTGCTACAGGAAAAGAGACCCAGTACTTC
CSATGKETQYF
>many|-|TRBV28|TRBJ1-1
TGTGCCAGCAGTTTCCGCAGGGTAACTGAAGCTTTCTTT
CASSFRRVTEAFF
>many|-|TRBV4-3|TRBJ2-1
TGCGCCAGCAGCTCCCAGGGGCTCAATGAGCAGTTCTTC
CASSSQGLNEQFF
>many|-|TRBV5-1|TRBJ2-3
TGCGCCAGCAGCCTGGATCCCACAGATACGCAGTATTTT
CASSLDPTDTQYF
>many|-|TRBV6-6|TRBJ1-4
TGTGCCAGCAGTTACGGGCAGCCTATCGAAAAACTGTTTTTT
CASSYGQPIEKLFF
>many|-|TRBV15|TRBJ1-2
TGTGCCACCAGCAGAGATATCGGTCGGGAAAGAGGCTACACCTTC
CATSRDIGRERGYTF
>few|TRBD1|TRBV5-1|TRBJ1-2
TGCGCCAGCAGCTCGCAGACAGGGGTCTATGGCTACACCTTC
CASSSQTGVYGYTF
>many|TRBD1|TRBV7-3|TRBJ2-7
TGTGCCAGCAGGGAACAGGGGGGATCTGGTGAGCAGTACTTC
CASREQGGSGEQYF
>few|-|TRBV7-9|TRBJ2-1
TGTGCCAGCAGCTTAGGATTGATAACGGGTAGCACCTACAATGAGCAGTTCTTC
CASSLGLITGSTYNEQFF
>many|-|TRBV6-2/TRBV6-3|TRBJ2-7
TGTGCCAGCAGCCGTGGGGACGAGCAGTACTTC
CASSRGDEQYF
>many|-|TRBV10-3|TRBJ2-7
TGTGCCATCAGCACAGGGAGCTACGAGCAGTACTTC
CAISTGSYEQYF
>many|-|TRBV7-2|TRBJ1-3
TGTGCCAGCAGCCCCAACTCTGGAAACACCATATATTTT
CASSPNSGNTIYF
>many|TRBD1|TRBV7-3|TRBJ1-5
TGTGCCAGCAGCCAAACCGGGACAGGGGGCAACAATCAGCCCCAGCATTTT
CASSQTGTGGNNQPQHF
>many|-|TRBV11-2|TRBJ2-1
TGTGCCAGCAGCTTAGTAGGTAGGGGCTATGGAAACAATGAGCAGTTCTTC
CASSLVGRGYGNNEQFF
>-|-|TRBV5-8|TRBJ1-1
TGTGCCAGCAGCTTGTCGGGTCGGGGGGTTACTGAAGCTTTCTTT
CASSLSGRGVTEAFF